This T cell receptor (beta chain) stems from a study of shared clonotypes between healthy human individuals. Original data processing: Filtering differed since immunoSEQ provided only junctions, with no quality scores. Repertoires were generated with immunoSEQ multiplex PCR, while TCRdb's copy carries only in-frame clones and drops some. That table is the source of V, J and clone size, and D and trimming were worked out from the DNA. Found here are some 2.4 million clones, approximately 93% of them singletons; the top ten hold approximately 0.37%. This clone came up a few times. Antigen specificity is unknown. The V gene's germline CDR1 is SGHRS and CDR2 YFSETQ. Trimming removed 2 bases from V and 4 bases from J, with 9 bases in between. The CDR3 extends over 13 amino acids. Findings and limits, study-wide: Sorted-subset samples were not fully sequenced, rarefaction indicated.

Sequencing input: naive CD4+ T cells from PBMCs. Subset in this sample: CD45RA+ positively selected. The gene calls are TRBV5-1 and TRBJ1-1, with a tentative D call TRBD1 (5 bases). This clonotype was obtained from a man aged 18-30 years in good health. Some clones in this sample may be carry-over from other donors' samples. DNA for the CDR3: TGCGCCAGCAGCTTCCAGGGAAGCACTGAAGCTTTCTTT. It encodes CASSFQGSTEAFF.